Shown below are 27 T cell receptor beta chains from a single sample sequenced in a study of blood T cell repertoires in COVID-19. Profiling relied on immunoSEQ multiplex PCR, and the TCRdb table lists in-frame clones only, not all of them. The sample holds some 240,000 clones; 92% are singletons and the top ten take around 0.84%. Material: peripheral blood. All receptors derive from a man between 60 and 70 years old with COVID-19, enrolled during active disease.

CDR3 amino acids: CASSPQGLTYEQYF. The CDR3 coding sequence is TGTGCCAGCAGCCCACAGGGGCTAACCTACGAGCAGTACTTC. This chain joins TRBV6-5 and TRBJ2-7, with 7 bases lining up with TRBD1. With 6 bases clipped from V and 2 bases from J, the junction kept 7 bases outside the gene matches. CDR3 size: 14 residues. Per germline, CDR1 MNHEY and CDR2 SVGAGI.

The CDR3 region is CASSSFSRGTVPGGYTF. The CDR3, as DNA: TGTGCCAGTAGCAGTTTCAGTCGGGGGACGGTTCCTGGTGGCTACACCTTC. The rearrangement uses TRBV19 and TRBJ1-2, with a possible D match to TRBD1 (5 bases). With 6 bases removed from V and 7 bases from J, the gap between germline ends came to 27 bases. This CDR3 has 17 amino acids. CDR1 is LNHDA and CDR2 is SQIVND in the germline V gene (reference sequence).

The CDR3 sequence: CASRGGTTLDGQFF. CDR3 bases: TGTGCCAGCAGGGGGGGGACTACCCTCGACGGGCAGTTCTTC. The gene calls are TRBV6-5 and TRBJ2-1; TRBD2 matches at 7 bases. The ends lost 6 bases at V and 12 bases at J; junction bases unmatched: 14. From germline, CDR1 is MNHEY and CDR2 SVGAGI. This CDR3 is built from 14 residues.

The V and J genes are TRBV7-3 and TRBJ2-1; a weak D match, TRBD1 (5 bases). Germline CDR1 is SGHTA and CDR2 is FQGTGA. Trimming took off 1 base at V and 5 bases at J, with 9 bases between the two ends. The CDR3 length is 14 residues. The CDR3 here is CASSLIGVHNEQFF. The CDR3, as DNA: TGTGCCAGCAGCTTAATAGGGGTACACAATGAGCAGTTCTTC.

The V call is TRBV28, the J call TRBJ1-5, with a weak D call TRBD1 (5 bases). Germline values: CDR1 MDHEN, CDR2 SYDVKM. The CDR3 totals 15 residues. Trimming pared 1 base from V and 4 bases from J, leaving 11 bases between. The CDR3 here is CASSLFQNRNQPQHF. Written as DNA, the CDR3 is TGTGCCAGCAGTTTATTTCAGAACAGGAATCAGCCCCAGCATTTT.

This chain connects TRBV4-1 to TRBJ2-7; TRBD2 agrees at 10 bases. The CDR3 spans 17 residues. J lost 5 bases, V lost 4 bases, and 14 bases had no gene match. Per the germline V gene, CDR1 is MGHRA and CDR2 is YSYEKL. As DNA, the CDR3 is TGCGCCAGCAGCCTCCAATCCCTAGCGGGAGCGCCAGACGAGCAGTACTTC. Amino acids: CASSLQSLAGAPDEQYF.

The V and J genes are TRBV7-3 and TRBJ2-7; TRBD2 matches 7 bases. V was pared by 4 bases and J by 6 bases, with 9 bases of the junction left unmatched. This CDR3 has 14 residues. Germline-derived CDR1 and CDR2 are SGHTA and FQGTGA. CDR3: CASSSGTTFGEQYF. In DNA, the CDR3 is TGTGCCAGCAGCTCTGGGACTACCTTCGGCGAGCAGTACTTC.

This clone occurred a few times. The chain links TRBV24-1 to TRBJ2-7, with unresolved D. The V gene's germline CDR1 is KGHDR and CDR2 SFDVKD. CDR3 length equals 13 residues. V was trimmed by 9 bases and J by 6 bases, leaving 17 bases between them. Here the CDR3 reads CATDRGSRLEQYF. In nucleotides, the CDR3 is TGTGCCACCGACCGCGGCAGCCGACTCGAGCAGTACTTC.

This clone has a single count. The V gene is TRBV5-1, the J gene TRBJ1-1; D is ambiguous. The CDR3 has 15 amino acids. The V end lost 0 bases, the J end lost 0 bases, and 9 bases lay between the germline ends. Germline CDR1 reads SGHRS; CDR2 reads YFSETQ. The CDR3 bases are TGCGCCAGCAGCTTGGGTCCAGTCATGAACACTGAAGCTTTCTTT. Translation gives CASSLGPVMNTEAFF.

The V gene is TRBV19, the J gene TRBJ2-2; D is perhaps TRBD1 (7 bases). The CDR3 covers 15 residues. The V end was cut by 6 bases, the J end by 5 bases, with 16 bases between. The germline V gene encodes CDR1 LNHDA and CDR2 SQIVND (reference sequence). CDR3 in DNA: TGTGCCAGTAGCGTACAGGGGAGGTGGACCGGGGAGCTGTTTTTT. Encoded protein: CASSVQGRWTGELFF.

The rearrangement uses TRBV5-4 and TRBJ1-3, with 7 positions matching TRBD1. The CDR3 loop spans 15 amino acids. Germline loops: CDR1 SGHNT, CDR2 YYREEE (reference sequence). V dropped 5 bases and J dropped 3; count of bases not matched to a gene: 8. In DNA form, the CDR3 reads TGTGCCAGCAGTACTCCAGGGGGAAGTGGAAACACCATATATTTT. This gives the protein CASSTPGGSGNTIYF. Full variable domain (remainder filled in from reference TRBV5-4 and TRBJ1-3): ETGVTQSPTHLIKTRGQQVTLRCSSQSGHNTVSWYQQALGQGPQFIFQYYREEENGRGNFPPRFSGLQFPNYSSELNVNALELDDSALYLCASSTPGGSGNTIYFGEGSWLTVV.

In its sample, this clone was seen once. The V and J genes are TRBV9 and TRBJ2-1; 7 bases map to TRBD2. The V gene's germline CDR1 is SGDLS and CDR2 YYNGEE. The V segment lost 4 bases and the J segment 9 bases; nucleotides outside the gene matches: 16. CDR3 length: 16 residues. CDR3 sequence (DNA): TGTGCCAGCAGCCCAAGCCGGGACTACCTATCCTTTGAGCAGTTCTTC. This gives the protein CASSPSRDYLSFEQFF.

The chain uses TRBV15 and TRBJ1-1, with D hard to call. Trimming cost V 2 bases and J 4 bases, with 17 bases left between them. Germline V gene sequence: CDR1 LNHNV, CDR2 YYDKDF (reference sequence). The CDR3 sequence is 16 residues long. The chain's CDR3 is CATSRNERGLSTEAFF. The CDR3 nucleotides read TGTGCCACCAGCAGAAATGAAAGAGGGTTGTCCACTGAAGCTTTCTTT.

The chain joins TRBV24-1 to TRBJ2-1, with 11 bases fitting TRBD2. The germline CDR1 and CDR2 sequences are KGHDR and SFDVKD. The V and J ends lost 3 bases and 4 bases, in that order; junction bases with no gene match: 4. The CDR3 totals 16 residues. DNA of the CDR3: TGTGCCACCAGTGATGCTAGCGGGAGGAATTACAATGAGCAGTTCTTC. The encoded protein is CATSDASGRNYNEQFF.

V gene TRBV5-1 combines with J gene TRBJ1-2; D call uncertain. This CDR3 is 13 amino acids long. Germline V CDR1 and CDR2: SGHRS, YFSETQ. V was pared by 3 bases and J by 3 bases, with 9 bases between. The CDR3 is CASSSDSYYGYTF. In DNA, the CDR3 is TGCGCCAGCAGCTCCGACTCTTACTATGGCTACACCTTC.

V and J are TRBV28 and TRBJ2-1; 12 positions agree with TRBD2. With 3 bases clipped from V and 6 bases from J, the junction kept 9 bases outside the gene matches. The germline V gene has CDR1 MDHEN and CDR2 SYDVKM. CDR3 size: 17 residues. The CDR3 spells CASSFVPTSGSRNEQFF. The CDR3 DNA is TGTGCCAGCAGTTTCGTCCCGACTAGCGGGAGTCGCAATGAGCAGTTCTTC. The entire variable domain, with the rest obtained from reference TRBV28 and TRBJ2-1, is as follows: DVKVTQSSRYLVKRTGEKVFLECVQDMDHENMFWYRQDPGLGLRLIYFSYDVKMKEKGDIPEGYSVSREKKERFSLILESASTNQTSMYLCASSFVPTSGSRNEQFFGPGTRLTVL.

The J gene is TRBJ1-2, the V gene TRBV6-5; TRBD1 is a possible D gene (5 bases). V lost 4 bases and J 7 bases, leaving 13 bases between the germline ends. The CDR3 covers 13 residues. Germline V CDR1 and CDR2: MNHEY, SVGAGI. CDR3 in amino acids: CASSSGFASGYTF. CDR3 DNA sequence: TGTGCCAGCAGTTCAGGGTTCGCGAGTGGCTACACCTTC.

In its sample, this clone was seen once. The chain is built from TRBV7-9 and TRBJ1-1, with 9 bases fitting TRBD1. V lost 5 bases to trimming and J lost 2 bases; unmatched junction nucleotides: 3. The CDR3 sequence is 14 residues long. Germline V gives CDR1 SEHNR, CDR2 FQNEAQ (reference sequence). CDR3 DNA sequence: TGTGCCAGCAGCGTACAGGGGGCTAACACTGAAGCTTTCTTT. As protein: CASSVQGANTEAFF.

The chain joins TRBV5-1 to TRBJ1-1, with D tentatively TRBD1 (5 bases). Trimming took off 1 base at V and 1 base at J, with 8 bases between the two ends. Germline lookup yields CDR1 SGHRS and CDR2 YFSETQ. This CDR3 region has 14 residues. The CDR3 is CASSLNGGNTEAFF. The CDR3 DNA sequence: TGCGCCAGCAGCTTGAACGGGGGGAACACTGAAGCTTTCTTT.

The genes are TRBV12-3 or TRBV12-4 and TRBJ1-6, with a weak D call TRBD1 (5 bases). V lost 7 bases to trimming and J lost 7 bases, with 11 bases between them. This CDR3 is built from 13 residues. CDR3 amino acids: CASKGPMNSPLHF. The CDR3 DNA reads TGTGCCAGCAAGGGGCCCATGAATTCACCCCTCCACTTT.

The chain has TRBV7-9 and TRBJ1-2; D is perhaps TRBD1 (5 bases). CDR1 is SEHNR, CDR2 FQNEAQ, per germline (reference sequence). Between the trimmed V and J ends, which lost 6 bases and 2 bases, there was a span of 16 bases. The CDR3 has 15 residues. CDR3 DNA: TGTGCCAGCAGTTTAAGACGGGGGAGCAACTATGGCTACACCTTC. Its translation is CASSLRRGSNYGYTF. Variable domain in full (rest from reference TRBV7-9 and TRBJ1-2): DTGVSQNPRHKITKRGQNVTFRCDPISEHNRLYWYRQTLGQGPEFLTYFQNEAQLEKSRLLSDRFSAERPKGSFSTLEIQRTEQGDSAMYLCASSLRRGSNYGYTFGSGTRLTVV.

The genes are TRBV30 and TRBJ2-7, with TRBD2 identical over 7 bases. The CDR3 extends over 15 amino acids. The J segment lost 2 bases and the V segment lost 1 base, leaving 8 bases of the junction unmatched. Germline CDR1 reads GTSNPN; CDR2 reads SVGIG (reference sequence). As DNA, the CDR3 is TGTGCCTGGAGTGCCCCAGCCGGGACTACCTACGAGCAGTACTTC. This encodes CAWSAPAGTTYEQYF.

CDR3 in amino acids: CASSLMIGGNSGANVLTF. CDR3 coding DNA: TGTGCCAGCAGCTTGATGATAGGGGGCAACTCTGGGGCCAACGTCCTGACTTTC. This chain joins TRBV5-4 and TRBJ2-6; 7 bases are shared with TRBD1. There are 18 residues in the CDR3. V lost 1 base, J lost 0 bases, and 7 bases stayed unmatched. CDR1 is SGHNT, CDR2 YYREEE, per germline (reference sequence).

This clone was counted a few times. The rearrangement links TRBV3-1 (or the pseudogene TRBV3-2) to TRBJ1-6; 9 bases map to TRBD1. Losses at the gene ends were 5 bases for V and 7 bases for J; bases not matched to a gene: 6. CDR3 length equals 15 residues. Germline V lookup: CDR1 LGHDT, CDR2 YNNKEL (reference sequence). The CDR3 DNA follows: TGTGCCAGCAGCGAGGGGGACAGGGACAATTCACCCCTCCACTTT. Amino acids: CASSEGDRDNSPLHF.

The chain couples TRBV7-3 to TRBJ2-2, with 10 bases lining up with TRBD1. Trimming took 5 bases from V and 5 from J; bases not matched to a gene: 5. CDR1 SGHTA and CDR2 FQGTGA come from the germline V gene. This CDR3 comprises 15 residues. CDR3: CASSIWTGGTGELFF. The DNA for the CDR3 is TGTGCCAGCAGCATCTGGACAGGGGGGACCGGGGAGCTGTTTTTT.

This clone was counted a few times. The CDR3 bases are TGTGCCAGCAGCCGAATGAGAACTAGCTATGAGCAGTTCTTC. Encoded protein: CASSRMRTSYEQFF. The chain uses TRBV9 and TRBJ2-1; a weak D match, TRBD2 (6 bases). Trimming took 4 bases from V and 8 from J, leaving 16 bases between them. The V gene's germline CDR1 is SGDLS and CDR2 YYNGEE. The CDR3 totals 14 residues. Full variable domain (rest looked up from reference TRBV9 and TRBJ2-1): DSGVTQTPKHLITATGQRVTLRCSPRSGDLSVYWYQQSLDQGLQFLIQYYNGEERAKGNILERFSAQQFPDLHSELNLSSLELGDSALYFCASSRMRTSYEQFFGPGTRLTVL.

V and J are TRBV6-5 and TRBJ1-2; D is undetermined. This CDR3 has 13 amino acids. The germline V and J ends were trimmed by 5 bases and 5 bases, with 12 bases remaining between them. Germline V CDR1 and CDR2: MNHEY, SVGAGI. The CDR3 here is CASSPLGRYGYTF. The CDR3 DNA follows: TGTGCCAGCAGTCCCCTGGGGAGGTATGGCTACACCTTC.